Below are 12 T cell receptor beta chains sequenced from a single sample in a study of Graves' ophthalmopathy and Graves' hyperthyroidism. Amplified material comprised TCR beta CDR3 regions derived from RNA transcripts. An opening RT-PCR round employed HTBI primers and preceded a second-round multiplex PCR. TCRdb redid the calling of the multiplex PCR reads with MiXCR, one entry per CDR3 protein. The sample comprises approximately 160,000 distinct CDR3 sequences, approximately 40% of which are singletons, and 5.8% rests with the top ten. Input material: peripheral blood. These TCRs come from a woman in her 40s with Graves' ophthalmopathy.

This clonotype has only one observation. The CDR3 here is CASRSTGGNSPLHF. DNA for the CDR3: TGTGCCAGCAGATCGACAGGGGGCAATTCACCCCTCCACTTT. The chain links TRBV27 to TRBJ1-6, with 10 nucleotides matching TRBD1. V lost 6 bases and J lost 7; bases outside the gene matches: 3. Germline values: CDR1 MNHEY, CDR2 SMNVEV (reference sequence). CDR3 length: 14 residues.

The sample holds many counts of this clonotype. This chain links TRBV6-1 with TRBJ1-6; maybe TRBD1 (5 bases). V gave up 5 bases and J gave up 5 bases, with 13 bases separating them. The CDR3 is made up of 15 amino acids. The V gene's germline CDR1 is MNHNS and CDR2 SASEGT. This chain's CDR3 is CASSPRVGHNSPLHF. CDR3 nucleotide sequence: TGTGCCAGCAGTCCCCGTGTGGGGCATAATTCACCCCTCCACTTT.

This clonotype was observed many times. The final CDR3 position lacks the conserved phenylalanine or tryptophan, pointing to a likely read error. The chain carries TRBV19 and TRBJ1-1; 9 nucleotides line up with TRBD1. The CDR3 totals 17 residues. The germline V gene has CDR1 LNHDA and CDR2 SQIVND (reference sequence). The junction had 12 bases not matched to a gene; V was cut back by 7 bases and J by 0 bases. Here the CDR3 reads CASNSHHRGRMNTEAFL. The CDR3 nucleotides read TGTGCCAGTAACTCCCACCACAGGGGGCGAATGAACACTGAAGCTTTCCTT.

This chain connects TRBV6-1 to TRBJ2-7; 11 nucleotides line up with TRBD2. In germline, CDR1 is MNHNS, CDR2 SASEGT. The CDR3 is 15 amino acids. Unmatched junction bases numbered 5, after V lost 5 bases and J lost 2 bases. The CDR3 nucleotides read TGTGCCAGCAGTACACTAGCGGGAGCTCCCTACGAGCAGTACTTC. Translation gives CASSTLAGAPYEQYF.

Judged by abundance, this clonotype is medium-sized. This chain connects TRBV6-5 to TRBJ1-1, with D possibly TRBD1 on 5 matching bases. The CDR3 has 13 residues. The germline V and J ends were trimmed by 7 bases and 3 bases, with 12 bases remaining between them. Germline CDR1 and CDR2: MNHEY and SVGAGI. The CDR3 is CASNRTPYTEAFF. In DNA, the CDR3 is TGTGCCAGCAACCGGACACCCTACACTGAAGCTTTCTTT.

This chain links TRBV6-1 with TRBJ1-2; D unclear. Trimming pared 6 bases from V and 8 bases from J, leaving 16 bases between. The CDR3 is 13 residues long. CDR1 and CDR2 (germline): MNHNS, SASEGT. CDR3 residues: CASRQPLFGGYTF. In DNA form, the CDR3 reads TGTGCCAGCAGGCAACCGCTCTTCGGCGGCTACACCTTC.

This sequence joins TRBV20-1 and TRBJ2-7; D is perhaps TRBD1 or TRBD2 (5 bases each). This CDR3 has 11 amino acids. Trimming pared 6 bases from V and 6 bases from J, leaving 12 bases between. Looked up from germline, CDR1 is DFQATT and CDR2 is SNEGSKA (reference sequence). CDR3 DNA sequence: TGCAGTGCGCCGAGGGGTTCCGAGCAGTACTTC. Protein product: CSAPRGSEQYF.

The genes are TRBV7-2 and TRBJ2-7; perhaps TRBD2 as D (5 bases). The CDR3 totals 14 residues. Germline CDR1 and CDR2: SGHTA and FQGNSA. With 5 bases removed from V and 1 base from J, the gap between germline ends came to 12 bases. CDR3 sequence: CASSPFGRSYEQYF. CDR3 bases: TGTGCCAGCAGCCCTTTTGGGAGATCCTACGAGCAGTACTTC.

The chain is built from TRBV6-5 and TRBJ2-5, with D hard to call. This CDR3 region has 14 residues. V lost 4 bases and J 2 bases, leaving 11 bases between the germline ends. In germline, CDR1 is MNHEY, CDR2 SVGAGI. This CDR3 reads CASSLRTVQETQYF. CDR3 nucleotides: TGTGCCAGCAGTTTGAGAACTGTACAAGAGACCCAGTACTTC.

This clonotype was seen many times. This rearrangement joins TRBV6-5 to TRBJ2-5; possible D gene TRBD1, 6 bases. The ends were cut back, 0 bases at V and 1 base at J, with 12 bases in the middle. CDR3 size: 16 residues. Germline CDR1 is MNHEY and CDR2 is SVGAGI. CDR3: CASSYSMDSFQETQYF. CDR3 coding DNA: TGTGCCAGCAGTTACTCTATGGACAGCTTCCAAGAGACCCAGTACTTC.

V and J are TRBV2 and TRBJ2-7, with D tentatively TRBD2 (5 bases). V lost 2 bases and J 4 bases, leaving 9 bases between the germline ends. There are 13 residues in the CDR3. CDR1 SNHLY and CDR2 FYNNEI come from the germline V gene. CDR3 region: CASSEFRGYEQYF. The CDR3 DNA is TGTGCCAGCAGTGAATTTCGGGGATACGAGCAGTACTTC.

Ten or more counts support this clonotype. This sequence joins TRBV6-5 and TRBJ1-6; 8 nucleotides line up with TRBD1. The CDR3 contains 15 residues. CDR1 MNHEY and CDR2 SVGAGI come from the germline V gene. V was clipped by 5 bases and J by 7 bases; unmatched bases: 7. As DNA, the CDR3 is TGTGCCAGCAGTACCAAGACAGGGGACAATTCACCCCTCCACTTT. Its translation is CASSTKTGDNSPLHF.